These 18 T cell receptor beta chains came from one sample sequenced in a study of cytomegalovirus exposure and HLA in healthy donors. The PCR made use of 60 Vbeta and 13 Jbeta primers. Only in-frame clones appear in the TCRdb table, and some are missing; sequencing was by immunoSEQ multiplex PCR. The table lists some 130,000 clones, about two thirds of them singletons, with roughly 2.7% in the top ten. Sequencing was carried out using PBMCs. The receptor source for this set is a woman between 55 and 75 years old in good health and CMV-seropositive.

The J gene is TRBJ2-7, the V gene TRBV7-3, with 8 bases lining up with TRBD1. Trimming at V came to 5 bases and at J to 0 bases, leaving 6 bases not matched to a gene. The V gene's germline CDR1 is SGHTA and CDR2 FQGTGA. The CDR3 is made up of 15 amino acids. This chain's CDR3 is CASSRWTGSSYEQYF. The DNA of the CDR3 is TGTGCCAGCAGCAGATGGACAGGGAGCTCCTACGAGCAGTACTTC.

The CDR3 loop reads CASSLVGAGKNIQYF. CDR3 nucleotide sequence: TGTGCCAGCAGCTTAGTAGGGGCTGGCAAAAACATTCAGTACTTC. The V gene is TRBV7-2, the J gene TRBJ2-4; D possibly corresponds to TRBD1 (5 bases). Trimming shortened V by 1 base and J by 3 bases, and 10 bases separated the two germline ends. This CDR3 has 15 amino acids. Germline V gives CDR1 SGHTA, CDR2 FQGNSA.

This clone appeared once. The chain is built from TRBV5-1 and TRBJ2-5; a weak D match, TRBD1 (6 bases). Germline V lookup: CDR1 SGHRS, CDR2 YFSETQ. Trimming removed 4 bases from V and 3 bases from J, with 10 bases in between. The CDR3 totals 13 residues. CDR3 region: CASSPEGEETQYF. CDR3 nucleotide sequence: TGCGCCAGCAGCCCAGAGGGGGAAGAGACCCAGTACTTC.

This clone was picked up one time. V and J are TRBV4-2 and TRBJ2-6; 10 nucleotides agree with TRBD1. CDR3 length: 17 amino acids. After removal of 4 bases from V and 3 bases from J, the junction contained 6 bases not matched to a gene. CDR1 and CDR2 from the germline V gene are LGHNA and YNFKEQ. The CDR3 sequence: CASSLDRGRGGANVLTF. CDR3 coding DNA: TGTGCCAGCAGCCTCGACAGGGGGCGCGGTGGGGCCAACGTCCTGACTTTC.

This sequence joins TRBV27 and TRBJ1-5; tentatively, D is TRBD1 (5 bases). The CDR3 is made up of 15 amino acids. The germline V and J ends were trimmed by 6 bases and 2 bases, with 14 bases remaining between them. Per germline, CDR1 MNHEY and CDR2 SMNVEV (reference sequence). CDR3 nucleotide sequence: TGTGCCAGCAGCGGCGGGGTAGGGGGCAATCAGCCCCAGCATTTT. Translation gives CASSGGVGGNQPQHF.

The chain recombines TRBV19 with TRBJ1-1; D is perhaps TRBD1 (6 bases). The germline V gene has CDR1 LNHDA and CDR2 SQIVND (reference sequence). V lost 3 bases, J lost 3 bases, and 17 bases lay in between. This CDR3 is 16 amino acids long. CDR3: CASSIGAGVFYTEAFF. The CDR3 DNA follows: TGTGCCAGTAGTATCGGGGCAGGGGTTTTTTACACTGAAGCTTTCTTT. Complete variable domain (other parts from reference TRBV19 and TRBJ1-1): DGGITQSPKYLFRKEGQNVTLSCEQNLNHDAMYWYRQDPGQGLRLIYYSQIVNDFQKGDIAEGYSVSREKKESFPLTVTSAQKNPTAFYLCASSIGAGVFYTEAFFGQGTRLTVV.

The chain joins TRBV19 to TRBJ2-1; 8 bases match TRBD2. This CDR3 has 13 amino acids. V trimming: 6 bases; J trimming: 12 bases; junction bases outside the gene matches: 10. Germline V gene data show CDR1 as LNHDA and CDR2 as SQIVND (reference sequence). The CDR3 is CASSVGTLAGQFF. CDR3 bases: TGTGCCAGTAGCGTCGGGACCCTAGCGGGGCAGTTCTTC. The whole variable domain, remainder taken from reference TRBV19 and TRBJ2-1, is DGGITQSPKYLFRKEGQNVTLSCEQNLNHDAMYWYRQDPGQGLRLIYYSQIVNDFQKGDIAEGYSVSREKKESFPLTVTSAQKNPTAFYLCASSVGTLAGQFFGPGTRLTVL.

This clone was picked up one time. The chain combines TRBV27 with TRBJ1-6, with D possibly matching TRBD1 (5 bases). Trimming took off 5 bases at V and 7 bases at J, with 12 bases between the two ends. From germline, CDR1 is MNHEY and CDR2 SMNVEV (reference sequence). The CDR3 contains 14 residues. CDR3 DNA: TGTGCCAGCAGTCAATGGGGGGGAAATTCACCCCTCCACTTT. Protein sequence: CASSQWGGNSPLHF.

The chain links TRBV7-2 to TRBJ2-7; TRBD2 aligns across 7 bases. Germline lookup yields CDR1 SGHTA and CDR2 FQGNSA. With V trimmed by 1 base and J by 7 bases, 10 bases remained unmatched. This CDR3 has 15 amino acids. CDR3 residues: CASSLGGRGLGEQYF. DNA of the CDR3: TGTGCCAGCAGCTTAGGAGGGCGGGGGTTAGGTGAGCAGTACTTC.

V gene TRBV7-2 combines with J gene TRBJ2-3; TRBD2 matches at 7 bases. The germline V gene has CDR1 SGHTA and CDR2 FQGNSA. Trimming at V came to 1 base and at J to 5 bases, leaving 3 bases not matched to a gene. The CDR3 extends over 14 amino acids. CDR3 sequence reads: CASSLVPSGDTQYF. The CDR3 DNA sequence: TGTGCCAGCAGCTTAGTGCCTAGCGGAGATACGCAGTATTTT.

DNA for the CDR3: TGCGCCAGCAGCCAAGAGGGGAGCGCCGGGGGGGAGACCCAGTACTTC. Its protein is CASSQEGSAGGETQYF. This chain connects TRBV4-1 to TRBJ2-5; TRBD2 matches at 7 bases. Germline trimming cut 0 bases from V and 5 bases from J; bases unmatched to any gene: 9. The germline CDR1 and CDR2 sequences are MGHRA and YSYEKL. This CDR3 spans 16 amino acids.

J is TRBJ1-4 and V is TRBV5-1; 10 bases are a match to TRBD1. The V segment lost 4 bases and the J segment 6 bases; nucleotides outside the gene matches: 6. The CDR3 is 15 amino acids. CDR1 and CDR2 from the germline V gene are SGHRS and YFSETQ. The CDR3 DNA is TGCGCCAGCAGCCCTCTCGGGACAGGGGATGAAAAACTGTTTTTT. The encoded protein is CASSPLGTGDEKLFF.

The CDR3 bases are TGCGCCAGCAGCCACGTGGACAGGCCCAATCAGCCCCAGCATTTT. Protein sequence: CASSHVDRPNQPQHF. The chain employs TRBV4-1 and TRBJ1-5, with 7 bases identical to TRBD1. V gave up 3 bases and J gave up 3 bases; unmatched junction bases: 5. From germline, CDR1 is MGHRA and CDR2 YSYEKL. The CDR3 extends over 15 amino acids.

This chain joins TRBV6-5 and TRBJ1-1; the D is unclear. Germline CDR1 is MNHEY and CDR2 is SVGAGI. This CDR3 has 12 residues. Trimming left V 0 bases short and J 5 bases short, with 4 bases between. CDR3 coding DNA: TGTGCCAGCAGTTACTCGACTACTGAAGCTTTCTTT. Encoded protein: CASSYSTTEAFF.

Concerning this clone itself: The sample contains more than one DNA sequence encoding this CDR3. V and J are TRBV7-9 and TRBJ1-6; D unclear. V gave up 6 bases and J gave up 7 bases, with 7 bases separating them. CDR3 size: 12 residues. In germline, CDR1 is SEHNR, CDR2 FQNEAQ (reference sequence). This CDR3 is CASSYLNSPLHF. The CDR3 DNA reads as TGTGCCAGCAGTTACCTAAATTCACCCCTCCACTTT.

The V call is TRBV7-9, the J call TRBJ1-1; 7 bases line up with TRBD1. The germline V gene encodes CDR1 SEHNR and CDR2 FQNEAQ (reference sequence). This CDR3 has 17 amino acids. V lost 1 base and J lost 2; bases outside the gene matches: 10. The CDR3 reads CASSLVLRQGFNTEAFF. The CDR3 nucleotides are TGTGCCAGCAGCTTAGTGTTGAGACAGGGATTTAACACTGAAGCTTTCTTT.

This chain connects TRBV5-1 to TRBJ1-4; D perhaps matches TRBD1 (5 bases). The germline CDR1 and CDR2 sequences are SGHRS and YFSETQ. The length of the CDR3 is 16 residues. The V end lost 0 bases, the J end lost 0 bases, and 9 bases lay between the germline ends. The CDR3 DNA follows: TGCGCCAGCAGCTTGGAGGGGTCCTCAACTAATGAAAAACTGTTTTTT. Translation: CASSLEGSSTNEKLFF.

This sequence joins TRBV7-9 and TRBJ1-1; no clear D gene. The CDR3 loop spans 13 amino acids. CDR1 and CDR2 from the germline V gene are SEHNR and FQNEAQ (reference sequence). The germline V and J ends were trimmed by 1 base and 2 bases, with 5 bases remaining between them. CDR3 nucleotides: TGTGCCAGCAGCTTAGGTATTAACACTGAAGCTTTCTTT. Translation: CASSLGINTEAFF.